The 32 T cell receptor beta chains reported below all come from one sample, sequenced in a study of human T cells and chemical hapten exposure. Noted time point: patch test 1, 2 weeks after DPC sensitization. Treatment of the sample: therapeutic diphenylcyclopropenone sensitization with weekly scalp DPC. From the RACE reads, TCRdb called clonotypes with MiXCR, one entry per CDR3 protein. The repertoire holds roughly 180,000 distinct CDR3 sequences, with more than 20% as singletons. The sample consisted of whole blood, taken in connection with sensitization to the hapten diphenylcyclopropenone (DPC). The source of these receptors is a woman in her forties or fifties with alopecia areata. Some clones in this sample may be carry-over from other donors' samples.

The CDR3 loop is CSVVAVIGEKLFF. The CDR3 bases are TGCAGCGTTGTCGCGGTTATTGGTGAAAAACTGTTTTTT. This rearrangement joins TRBV29-1 to TRBJ1-4; D is unresolved. The CDR3 is 13 residues long. Per germline, CDR1 SQVTM and CDR2 ANQGSEA. V lost 4 bases and J lost 7, with 13 bases in between.

This clonotype appeared many times. This chain connects TRBV11-2 to TRBJ1-5; unclear D gene. V lost 5 bases, J lost 0 bases, and 11 bases lay in between. The CDR3 spans 15 residues. The germline V gene has CDR1 SGHAT and CDR2 FQNNGV. CDR3 DNA sequence: TGTGCCAGCAGCCGTTACTTAGGTAGCAATCAGCCCCAGCATTTT. Its translation is CASSRYLGSNQPQHF.

Worth noting for this clonotype: At one end the junction does not follow the germline gene, possibly because of a read error. The J gene is TRBJ1-5, the V gene TRBV6-1, with D unresolved. The CDR3 is made up of 15 amino acids. Germline V gives CDR1 MNHNS, CDR2 SASEGT. In DNA form, the CDR3 reads TGTGCCACCAGTCTCGAGTCCGGGGGCAATCAGCCCCAGCATTTT. Protein: CATSLESGGNQPQHF.

The chain uses TRBV7-8 and TRBJ2-7; D unresolved. Germline-derived CDR1 and CDR2 are SGHVS and FQNEAQ. Trimming shortened V by 5 bases and J by 1 base, and 12 bases separated the two germline ends. The CDR3 has 14 amino acids. The CDR3 nucleotides are TGTGCCAGCAGCCTAATGGGCGGTTCCTACGAGCAGTACTTC. The encoded protein is CASSLMGGSYEQYF.

This clonotype was found many times. This chain uses TRBV20-1 with TRBJ1-6; 10 positions agree with TRBD1. V lost 0 bases to trimming and J lost 9 bases; unmatched junction nucleotides: 8. The CDR3 has 16 amino acids. In germline, CDR1 is DFQATT, CDR2 SNEGSKA (reference sequence). The chain's CDR3 is CSARDIGGTGVSPLHF. For the CDR3, the DNA is TGCAGTGCTAGAGATATTGGAGGGACAGGGGTTTCACCCCTCCACTTT.

Only a few counts were recorded for this clonotype. This chain joins TRBV20-1 and TRBJ1-1; D call uncertain. V was shortened by 0 bases and J by 0 bases, with 11 bases between the two germline ends. The CDR3 is 15 amino acids. Per the germline V gene, CDR1 is DFQATT and CDR2 is SNEGSKA (reference sequence). CDR3 bases: TGCAGTGCTAGAGATTCGGCAGGCATGAACACTGAAGCTTTCTTT. This gives the protein CSARDSAGMNTEAFF.

The V call is TRBV20-1, the J call TRBJ2-5; 9 bases match TRBD1. The CDR3 length is 13 residues. Germline lookup yields CDR1 DFQATT and CDR2 SNEGSKA (reference sequence). The V segment lost 5 bases and the J segment 3 bases; nucleotides outside the gene matches: 4. The CDR3 nucleotides are TGCAGTGCTTCACGGACAGGGGAAGAGACCCAGTACTTC. This gives the protein CSASRTGEETQYF.

The rearrangement uses TRBV25-1 and TRBJ1-2; 10 bases line up with TRBD1. The V segment lost 4 bases and the J segment 5 bases; nucleotides outside the gene matches: 10. The length of the CDR3 is 16 residues. In germline, CDR1 is MGHDK, CDR2 SYGVNS. The DNA for the CDR3 is TGTGCCAGCAGTGCAGCACCCGGACAGGGGGGGTATGGCTACACCTTC. Translated: CASSAAPGQGGYGYTF.

This clonotype was seen a few times. The chain links TRBV5-1 to TRBJ2-5; 7 bases line up with TRBD1. Germline CDR1 SGHRS, CDR2 YFSETQ. The V gene end was trimmed by 0 bases and the J gene end by 5 bases; junction bases not matched to a gene: 7. The CDR3 contains 15 residues. CDR3: CASSLELGGRETQYF. CDR3 nucleotide sequence: TGCGCCAGCAGCTTGGAGCTAGGGGGCCGGGAGACCCAGTACTTC. Combining the CDR3 with reference TRBV5-1 and TRBJ2-5 gives the whole variable domain KAGVTQTPRYLIKTRGQQVTLSCSPISGHRSVSWYQQTPGQGLQFLFEYFSETQRNKGNFPGRFSGRQFSNSRSEMNVSTLELGDSALYLCASSLELGGRETQYFGPGTRLLVL.

This chain uses TRBV6-5 with TRBJ2-7; tentatively, D is TRBD1 (6 bases). CDR1 and CDR2 from the germline V gene are MNHEY and SVGAGI. The CDR3 consists of 17 residues. V lost 2 bases to trimming and J lost 0 bases, with 17 bases between them. CDR3 amino acids: CASSYTGQAVSSYEQYF. CDR3 bases: TGTGCCAGCAGTTACACGGGACAAGCGGTTAGCTCCTACGAGCAGTACTTC.

The chain carries TRBV7-9 and TRBJ2-2, with a weak D call TRBD1 (6 bases). CDR3 length: 15 residues. Germline V gives CDR1 SEHNR, CDR2 FQNEAQ (reference sequence). V dropped 2 bases and J dropped 0 bases, with 7 bases sitting between them. CDR3 sequence: CASSLYRANTGELFF. The CDR3 DNA is TGTGCCAGCAGCTTATACAGGGCGAACACCGGGGAGCTGTTTTTT.

The table lists this clonotype with a few counts. The chain links TRBV20-1 to TRBJ1-5; D is possibly TRBD1 (5 bases). Germline loops: CDR1 DFQATT, CDR2 SNEGSKA (reference sequence). The CDR3 consists of 13 residues. V lost 5 bases to trimming and J lost 5 bases, with 13 bases between them. The CDR3, as DNA: TGCAGTGCTGAACAGGAGACACATCAGCCCCAGCATTTT. Amino acids: CSAEQETHQPQHF.

In this sample, this clonotype turned up a few times. The chain recombines TRBV5-6 with TRBJ2-5; 7 nucleotides line up with TRBD2. Unmatched junction bases numbered 10, after V lost 0 bases and J lost 5 bases. CDR1 is SGHDT, CDR2 YYEEEE, per germline. The CDR3 length is 16 residues. CDR3 in DNA: TGTGCCAGCAGCTTGGCCTGGCGGGAGACGTTTGAGACCCAGTACTTC. The encoded protein is CASSLAWRETFETQYF.

The chain is built from TRBV11-3 and TRBJ2-2; weak D call: TRBD2 (6 bases). This CDR3 comprises 15 residues. Germline V gene data show CDR1 as SGHNT and CDR2 as YENEEA. Trimming left V 3 bases short and J 7 bases short, with 15 bases between. As DNA, the CDR3 is TGTGCCAGCAGCTTGGTCGGGAGAACAGACGGGGAGCTGTTTTTT. It is translated as CASSLVGRTDGELFF.

V and J are TRBV10-3 and TRBJ2-1; TRBD2 is a possible D gene (5 bases). This CDR3 is built from 14 residues. Germline CDR1 ENHRY, CDR2 SYGVKD. V was trimmed by 2 bases and J by 7 bases, leaving 12 bases between them. The CDR3 region is CAISETGTTNEQFF. CDR3 nucleotides: TGTGCCATCAGTGAGACGGGAACTACGAATGAGCAGTTCTTC.

The chain has TRBV20-1 and TRBJ2-7; 12 bases map to TRBD2. Losses at the gene ends were 0 bases for V and 4 bases for J; bases not matched to a gene: 4. The CDR3 sequence is 15 residues long. CDR1 is DFQATT and CDR2 is SNEGSKA in the germline V gene (reference sequence). CDR3 DNA sequence: TGCAGTGCTAGAGATCGGCTAGCGGGAGGGTACGAGCAGTACTTC. It specifies CSARDRLAGGYEQYF.

The rearrangement uses TRBV20-1 and TRBJ2-7; 8 positions agree with TRBD2. Germline V gene sequence: CDR1 DFQATT, CDR2 SNEGSKA (reference sequence). V was pared by 6 bases and J by 1 base, with 8 bases of the junction left unmatched. This CDR3 contains 14 residues. CDR3 region: CSARESGRSYEQYF. CDR3 in DNA: TGCAGTGCGAGGGAGAGCGGGAGATCCTACGAGCAGTACTTC.

The J gene is TRBJ2-1, the V gene TRBV29-1; the D gene is possibly TRBD2 (5 bases). V lost 3 bases to trimming and J lost 1 base, with 13 bases between them. The CDR3 extends over 15 amino acids. Germline V CDR1 and CDR2: SQVTM, ANQGSEA. CDR3 sequence (DNA): TGCAGCGTTGAGAAGACGCGGAGGTCCTACAATGAGCAGTTCTTC. Its protein is CSVEKTRRSYNEQFF.

This chain uses TRBV10-3 with TRBJ2-7; D ambiguous. Germline CDR1 ENHRY, CDR2 SYGVKD. Trimming pared 3 bases from V and 0 bases from J, leaving 3 bases between. CDR3 length equals 12 residues. The CDR3 spells CAISEASYEQYF. The CDR3 DNA is TGTGCCATCAGTGAAGCCTCCTACGAGCAGTACTTC.

This chain uses TRBV29-1 with TRBJ1-5, with D possibly TRBD1 on 6 matching bases. The germline V gene has CDR1 SQVTM and CDR2 ANQGSEA. V was cut by 4 bases and J by 5 bases, with 15 bases left in between. CDR3 length: 14 amino acids. CDR3 DNA sequence: TGCAGCGTTGGAGGCCTGCCAGGGGATCAGCCCCAGCATTTT. This encodes CSVGGLPGDQPQHF.

The table lists this clonotype with a few counts. This chain links TRBV9 with TRBJ2-3; 11 positions agree with TRBD2. The germline V gene encodes CDR1 SGDLS and CDR2 YYNGEE. There are 16 residues in the CDR3. V gave up 4 bases and J gave up 1 base; unmatched junction bases: 5. The CDR3 DNA is TGTGCCAGCAGCCCCCGGGGACTAGCGGGCACAGATACGCAGTATTTT. Protein product: CASSPRGLAGTDTQYF.

This clonotype showed up just a few times. CDR3 amino acids: CASSLVGRATAPDTQYF. Written as DNA, the CDR3 is TGTGCCAGCAGCTTGGTCGGTCGAGCAACGGCCCCAGATACGCAGTATTTT. V gene TRBV5-4 combines with J gene TRBJ2-3, with unresolved D. The CDR3 length is 17 residues. Trimming removed 0 bases at V and 4 bases at J, with 18 bases between. Per germline, CDR1 SGHNT and CDR2 YYREEE (reference sequence).

The chain links TRBV12-3 or TRBV12-4 to TRBJ2-7; 7 bases align to TRBD1. The length of the CDR3 is 14 residues. V lost 5 bases and J lost 2; bases outside the gene matches: 6. CDR3 nucleotides: TGTGCCAGCAGTCCCGGGACAGTCACCTACGAGCAGTACTTC. It codes for CASSPGTVTYEQYF.

The chain recombines TRBV5-1 with TRBJ2-2; 8 nucleotides line up with TRBD1. With V trimmed by 3 bases and J by 7 bases, 5 bases remained unmatched. This CDR3 is built from 14 residues. CDR1 is SGHRS, CDR2 YFSETQ, per germline. The chain's CDR3 is CASSSQGAGGELFF. The CDR3 nucleotides are TGCGCCAGCAGCTCCCAGGGGGCAGGCGGGGAGCTGTTTTTT.

The CDR3 protein is CASARSRIEAFF. CDR3 bases: TGTGCCAGCGCCCGTAGTCGAATTGAAGCTTTCTTT. This sequence joins TRBV2 and TRBJ1-1; D gene unclear. Looked up from germline, CDR1 is SNHLY and CDR2 is FYNNEI. The CDR3 runs 12 residues. V lost 8 bases and J 7 bases, leaving 14 bases between the germline ends.

This clonotype has a count of ten or more. The CDR3 protein is CSARGSSSYNEQFF. The DNA for the CDR3 is TGCAGTGCTAGAGGGAGTAGCTCCTACAATGAGCAGTTCTTC. The rearrangement links TRBV20-1 to TRBJ2-1; the D is unclear. Trimming removed 1 base from V and 0 bases from J, with 7 bases in between. CDR1 is DFQATT and CDR2 is SNEGSKA in the germline V gene (reference sequence). The CDR3 has 14 residues.

The rearrangement joins TRBV29-1 to TRBJ2-7, with D possibly being TRBD1 (6 bases). Looked up from germline, CDR1 is SQVTM and CDR2 is ANQGSEA. V was shortened by 4 bases and J by 1 base, with 17 bases between the two germline ends. This CDR3 has 15 residues. The chain's CDR3 is CSVALAETGSYEQYF. The DNA for the CDR3 is TGCAGCGTTGCTTTAGCAGAGACAGGTTCCTACGAGCAGTACTTC.

This CDR3 is CASIETGPEAFF. In nucleotides, the CDR3 is TGTGCCAGCATCGAGACAGGGCCCGAAGCTTTCTTT. The chain combines TRBV12-3 or TRBV12-4 with TRBJ1-1, with TRBD1 matching 7 bases. V dropped 7 bases and J dropped 8; count of bases not matched to a gene: 7. The CDR3 sequence is 12 residues long.

The sample holds one count of this clonotype. Written as DNA, the CDR3 is TGTGCCAGCAGCTCCGGACAGGGTGGTGCCCTCTATGGCTACACCTTC. It encodes CASSSGQGGALYGYTF. J is TRBJ1-2 and V is TRBV7-9, with TRBD1 matching over 8 bases. This CDR3 has 16 amino acids. Germline V lookup: CDR1 SEHNR, CDR2 FQNEAQ (reference sequence). Unmatched junction bases numbered 11, after V lost 4 bases and J lost 4 bases. Complete variable domain (other parts from reference TRBV7-9 and TRBJ1-2): DTGVSQNPRHKITKRGQNVTFRCDPISEHNRLYWYRQTLGQGPEFLTYFQNEAQLEKSRLLSDRFSAERPKGSFSTLEIQRTEQGDSAMYLCASSSGQGGALYGYTFGSGTRLTVV.

This clonotype was found a few times. The chain recombines TRBV7-9 with TRBJ2-3; D unclear. The germline V gene encodes CDR1 SEHNR and CDR2 FQNEAQ (reference sequence). Trimming took 6 bases from V and 4 from J, leaving 11 bases between them. This CDR3 spans 13 amino acids. This CDR3 reads CASRSMAADTQYF. The CDR3 region has the DNA TGTGCCAGCAGATCCATGGCGGCAGATACGCAGTATTTT. The entire variable domain, with the rest obtained from reference TRBV7-9 and TRBJ2-3, is as follows: DTGVSQNPRHKITKRGQNVTFRCDPISEHNRLYWYRQTLGQGPEFLTYFQNEAQLEKSRLLSDRFSAERPKGSFSTLEIQRTEQGDSAMYLCASRSMAADTQYFGPGTRLTVL.

This clonotype appeared a few times. The rearrangement links TRBV5-1 to TRBJ2-2, with 8 positions matching TRBD1. Losses at the gene ends were 4 bases for V and 6 bases for J; bases not matched to a gene: 8. This CDR3 is built from 15 residues. Germline values: CDR1 SGHRS, CDR2 YFSETQ. CDR3 coding DNA: TGCGCCAGCAGCGTCGACAGGGGCAGCTCCGGGGAGCTGTTTTTT. Residues: CASSVDRGSSGELFF.

The sample holds a few counts of this clonotype. The chain recombines TRBV28 with TRBJ2-5; 9 nucleotides agree with TRBD2. V trimming: 1 base; J trimming: 5 bases; junction bases outside the gene matches: 8. Germline assignment: CDR1 MDHEN and CDR2 SYDVKM. There are 16 residues in the CDR3. CDR3 sequence: CASSLFMGLASETQYF. DNA for the CDR3: TGTGCCAGCAGTTTATTCATGGGACTAGCTTCCGAGACCCAGTACTTC.